The T cell receptor (beta chain) under discussion was sequenced for a study of shared clonotypes between healthy human individuals. Points from the study as a whole: Of the naive CD4 clonotypes, around 4.9% were shared across several donors. Lower generation probabilities were found for non-shared clonotypes than for those shared by all four donors.

In the original analysis: Junction-only immunoSEQ sequences carried no quality scores, so filtering differed. Method: immunoSEQ multiplex PCR; TCRdb's copy keeps in-frame clones and lacks some. That table gives V, J and clone size, and the DNA gave D and trimming. The data hold hundreds of thousands of clones, with approximately 95% observed a single time. CD45RO-negative, CCR7-selected cells formed the naive CD8 fraction, which excluded terminally differentiated effector memory CD45RA+ cells. Points on this clone: Its antigen remains unknown.

Germline-derived CDR1 and CDR2 are MNHEY and SMNVEV (reference sequence). CDR3 length: 16 residues. Losses at the gene ends were 5 bases for V and 3 bases for J; bases not matched to a gene: 9. Sequenced material: naive CD8+ T cells sorted from blood. This sequence was found in a woman between 25 and 40 years old in good health. The rearrangement uses TRBV27 and TRBJ2-1; 8 positions match TRBD1. The CDR3 region has the DNA TGTGCCAGCAGTGCCCTGGGGACAGGTGGCTACAATGAGCAGTTCTTC. Translated: CASSALGTGGYNEQFF.